This T cell receptor beta chain was recorded in a study of cytomegalovirus exposure and HLA in healthy donors. Overall study: Most donors, roughly 77% of roughly 400 genotyped, fell in the Caucasian-associated ancestry cluster. General observations from the study: A later analysis linked a missense variant in DCLRE1C to the trimming of TCR beta V and J genes.

The PCR used 60 Vbeta and 13 Jbeta primers. Generated by immunoSEQ multiplex PCR, the TCRdb table keeps only in-frame clones and is missing some. Of about 150,000 clones listed, around 72% are singletons. With respect to this clone: Antigen unknown.

V lost 5 bases to trimming and J lost 1 base; unmatched junction nucleotides: 5. Germline V CDR1 and CDR2: SGHNT, YENEEA. The CDR3 loop spans 14 amino acids. Sequences were obtained from PBMCs. The chain employs TRBV11-3 and TRBJ2-7; 7 bases match TRBD1. The sequence derives from a man between 35 and 55 years old in good health and CMV-seronegative. The CDR3 sequence is CASSRGRGSYEQYF. The CDR3 coding sequence is TGTGCCAGCAGCCGGGGCAGGGGGTCCTACGAGCAGTACTTC.